Below are 6 T cell receptor beta chains sequenced from a single sample in a study of CD8 T cells in ankylosing spondylitis. TCRdb re-called the 5' RACE reads with MiXCR, one entry per CDR3 protein. The table has 150,000 or so distinct CDR3 sequences, around 17% seen once; the top ten hold roughly 7.7%. Sequencing was carried out using blood, either unsorted or a sorted T cell fraction (not recorded which). These receptor sequences come from a male donor with ankylosing spondylitis or in good health (not recorded which).

This clonotype has only a few counts. V is TRBV29-1 and J is TRBJ2-7, with D hard to call. The CDR3 runs to 11 residues. The V gene's germline CDR1 is SQVTM and CDR2 ANQGSEA. V was pared by 6 bases and J by 5 bases, with 11 bases between. The CDR3 reads CSVRGTHEQYF. Here the CDR3 DNA reads TGCAGCGTCCGAGGCACCCACGAGCAGTACTTC.

The rearrangement joins TRBV20-1 to TRBJ1-1; 7 bases align to TRBD1. Trimming cost V 6 bases and J 5 bases; bases outside gene matches: 12. Germline CDR1 is DFQATT and CDR2 is SNEGSKA (reference sequence). The CDR3 extends over 14 amino acids. In DNA form, the CDR3 reads TGCAGTGCGACCCGACAGGGAGGAGGGACTGAAGCTTTCTTT. This sequence encodes CSATRQGGGTEAFF.

Ten or more counts support this clonotype. DNA for the CDR3: TGTGCCAGCAGCGTAGTTAGTCTCGCCGGGGAGCTGTTTTTT. Its translation: CASSVVSLAGELFF. The V call is TRBV9, the J call TRBJ2-2; D gene unclear. The CDR3 contains 14 residues. Trimming took off 0 bases at V and 6 bases at J, with 9 bases between the two ends. The V gene's germline CDR1 is SGDLS and CDR2 YYNGEE.

The genes are TRBV3-1 and TRBJ2-3; 7 bases line up with TRBD2. There are 13 residues in the CDR3. V lost 4 bases to trimming and J lost 6 bases; unmatched junction nucleotides: 4. Germline CDR1 and CDR2: LGHDT and YNNKEL (reference sequence). CDR3 DNA: TGTGCCAGCAGCCCACAACTAGCGGATACGCAGTATTTT. Its protein product is CASSPQLADTQYF.

V usage is TRBV19 and J usage is TRBJ2-1, with D perhaps being TRBD1 or TRBD2 (5 bases each). The CDR3 totals 13 residues. V lost 7 bases and J lost 4, with 11 bases in between. Germline V CDR1 and CDR2: LNHDA, SQIVND (reference sequence). The CDR3 nucleotides read TGTGCCAGTAATCCGGGACGGTACAATGAGCAGTTCTTC. Translated, it gives CASNPGRYNEQFF.

This clonotype was counted many times. The gene calls are TRBV5-1 and TRBJ2-7; D is possibly TRBD1 (5 bases). Per the germline V gene, CDR1 is SGHRS and CDR2 is YFSETQ. The CDR3 has 14 residues. The germline V and J ends were trimmed by 1 base and 1 base, with 9 bases remaining between them. The CDR3 DNA reads TGCGCCAGCAGCTTGCAGGGTAGTTCCTACGAGCAGTACTTC. It encodes CASSLQGSSYEQYF. The full variable domain, rest sourced from reference TRBV5-1 and TRBJ2-7, is KAGVTQTPRYLIKTRGQQVTLSCSPISGHRSVSWYQQTPGQGLQFLFEYFSETQRNKGNFPGRFSGRQFSNSRSEMNVSTLELGDSALYLCASSLQGSSYEQYFGPGTRLTVT.